This is a list of T cell receptor beta chains from one sample in a study of T cell responses to AZD1222 COVID-19 vaccine. Only in-frame clones appear in the TCRdb table, and some are missing; sequencing was by immunoSEQ multiplex PCR. This sample carries approximately 140,000 clones, less than 95% of them seen once, and the ten largest clones take roughly 1.2%. The source material was peripheral blood, sampled on day 0 of AZD1222 vaccination. The origin of the receptors is an adult in good health. The CDR3 runs from the conserved cysteine through the conserved F or W. The order of the fields is CDR3 length, V gene, D gene, J gene, clone size, CDR3 DNA, CDR3 protein. D genes are given only for firm matches. A row's size may be missing; if present it is once, few, many or a size class.

14	TRBV2	TRBD1	TRBJ2-1	-	TGTGCCAGCAGCCGACAGGGAGACTACAATGAGCAGTTCTTC	CASSRQGDYNEQFF
15	TRBV2	TRBD2	TRBJ2-2	-	TGTGCCAGCAGTGAGCGGGCTAGCGGGGGAAGGGAGCTGTTTTTT	CASSERASGGRELFF
16	TRBV5-1	-	TRBJ2-3	-	TGCGCCAGCAGCTTGGCAGGAGGGGCCTTCACAGATACGCAGTATTTT	CASSLAGGAFTDTQYF
15	TRBV27	TRBD2	TRBJ2-1	-	TGTGCCAGCAGTTTCCGTAATCTCGCGGGGGATGAGCAGTTCTTC	CASSFRNLAGDEQFF
12	TRBV4-1	-	TRBJ2-1	-	TGCGCCAGCAGCCGCGGGACAAATGAGCAGTTCTTC	CASSRGTNEQFF
14	TRBV4-1	-	TRBJ1-6	-	TGCGCCAGCAGCCAAGAGGGGAATGGGTCACCCCTCCACTTT	CASSQEGNGSPLHF
14	TRBV5-1	TRBD1	TRBJ1-2	-	TGCGCCAGCAGACAATATCAGGGGGACTATGGCTACACCTTC	CASRQYQGDYGYTF
14	TRBV4-1	-	TRBJ1-2	-	TGCGCCAGCAGCCAAGTCCGGGGGAGCGGTGGCTACACCTTC	CASSQVRGSGGYTF
11	TRBV29-1	TRBD1	TRBJ1-1	-	TGCAGCCACGACAGGGGGACTGAAGCTTTCTTT	CSHDRGTEAFF
14	TRBV29-1	-	TRBJ2-3	-	TGCAGCCTGGGGAGGATTGGGGGCACAGATACGCAGTATTTT	CSLGRIGGTDTQYF
11	TRBV12-3/TRBV12-4	-	TRBJ1-1	-	TGTGCCAGCACGATCCGCACTGAAGCTTTCTTT	CASTIRTEAFF
16	TRBV12-5	-	TRBJ2-3	-	TGTGCTAGTGGTTTGGTACAGCTCAGTAGCACAGATACGCAGTATTTT	CASGLVQLSSTDTQYF
14	TRBV28	-	TRBJ1-2	-	TGTGCCAGCACCTCACCCGGGACTGTGAATGGCTACACCTTC	CASTSPGTVNGYTF
15	TRBV19	TRBD1	TRBJ1-5	-	TGTGCCAGTAGTTCGAGACAGGGGAGCAATCAGCCCCAGCATTTT	CASSSRQGSNQPQHF
13	TRBV3-1/TRBV3-2	-	TRBJ2-3	-	TGTGCCAGCAACCCAGATACGTTGGATACGCAGTATTTT	CASNPDTLDTQYF
14	TRBV19	TRBD1	TRBJ1-1	-	TGTGCCAGTAGCCGACAGGGGAGAAGGACTGAAGCTTTCTTT	CASSRQGRRTEAFF
13	TRBV27	-	TRBJ2-1	once	TGTGCCAGCAGTTTATCCGGTCGAAATGAGCAGTTCTTC	CASSLSGRNEQFF
15	TRBV2	TRBD1	TRBJ1-5	-	TGTGCCAGCAGACCCGGGACAGGATCCCTGCGGCCCCAGCATTTT	CASRPGTGSLRPQHF
20	TRBV4-2	TRBD2	TRBJ2-6	-	TGTGCCAGCAGCCAAGCGCTGGGACTAGCGGGAGGACCTGGGGCCAACGTCCTGACTTTC	CASSQALGLAGGPGANVLTF
16	TRBV15	-	TRBJ2-3	-	TGTGCCACCAGCGGCGAAAATCTTCATAGCACAGATACGCAGTATTTT	CATSGENLHSTDTQYF
13	TRBV12-3/TRBV12-4	TRBD1	TRBJ1-6	-	TGTGCCAGCACCAGAACAGGGGTTTCACCCCTCCACTTT	CASTRTGVSPLHF
15	TRBV25-1	-	TRBJ1-6	-	TGTGCCAGCAGCGTGGACTCTTCCTATAATTCACCCCTCCACTTT	CASSVDSSYNSPLHF
17	TRBV7-9	TRBD1	TRBJ2-5	-	TGTGCCAGCAGCTTAGTTTTAGGGACAGAGTACCAAGAGACCCAGTACTTC	CASSLVLGTEYQETQYF
13	TRBV18	-	TRBJ1-1	-	TGTGCCAGCTCGCCCTCAGGGTCCACTGAAGCTTTCTTT	CASSPSGSTEAFF
14	TRBV28	-	TRBJ1-4	-	TGTGCCAGCAGTTTTAGTGAGGGTAGGGAAAAACTGTTTTTT	CASSFSEGREKLFF
14	TRBV25-1	-	TRBJ2-1	-	TGTGCCAGCAGCGGAGCTCGGGGCGACAATGAGCAGTTCTTC	CASSGARGDNEQFF
16	TRBV18	-	TRBJ1-1	-	TGTGCCAGCTTACCTTCCCTGGGGCGGCAGGGGACTGAAGCTTTCTTT	CASLPSLGRQGTEAFF
14	TRBV2	-	TRBJ1-2	-	TGTGCCAGCAGCCCCGGACAACGAAACTATGGCTACACCTTC	CASSPGQRNYGYTF
12	TRBV4-3	-	TRBJ2-1	-	TGCGCCAGCAGCCCCGAGGGTAATGAGCAGTTCTTC	CASSPEGNEQFF
17	TRBV11-2	-	TRBJ1-1	-	TGTGCCAGCAGCTTCCCCCGGGGGGCGCAGGGGAACACTGAAGCTTTCTTT	CASSFPRGAQGNTEAFF
14	TRBV6-4	-	TRBJ1-2	once	TGTGCCAGCAGACCAGGGGAGGGGAACTATGGCTACACCTTC	CASRPGEGNYGYTF
15	TRBV5-4	-	TRBJ2-3	-	TGTGCCAGCAGCTTCTTAGCTAGCGCTCCAGATACGCAGTATTTT	CASSFLASAPDTQYF
13	TRBV6-8	TRBD1	TRBJ1-1	-	TGTGCCAGCAGCCCGGACAGGGCCACTGAAGCTTTCTTT	CASSPDRATEAFF
16	TRBV5-1	-	TRBJ1-1	-	TGCGCCAGCAGCCTCGGGACCCTCCTCTCGGCCACTGAAGCTTTCTTT	CASSLGTLLSATEAFF
14	TRBV9	-	TRBJ1-6	-	TGTGCCAGCAGCGTAGGGGCAGGTAATTCACCCCTCCACTTT	CASSVGAGNSPLHF
15	TRBV7-2	TRBD1	TRBJ1-2	-	TGTGCCAGCAGCTTAGGACAGGGGACCGTCTATGGCTACACCTTC	CASSLGQGTVYGYTF
18	TRBV9	-	TRBJ1-1	-	TGTGCCAGCAGCGTAGGTCGGACTCGGCAGGGTCTTGGCACTGAAGCTTTCTTT	CASSVGRTRQGLGTEAFF
13	TRBV6-4	-	TRBJ2-2	-	TGTGCCAGCAGTGACTCTGAAACCGGGGAGCTGTTTTTT	CASSDSETGELFF
19	TRBV4-3	-	TRBJ1-4	-	TGCGCCAGCAGCCAAGACCCAGGGGATCGGTCGGGGATTCTTGAGAAACTGTTTTTT	CASSQDPGDRSGILEKLFF
16	TRBV11-2	-	TRBJ1-3	-	TGTGCCAGCAGCCAAAGGAAAGTAAGCTCTGGAAACACCATATATTTT	CASSQRKVSSGNTIYF
13	TRBV6-5	-	TRBJ2-3	-	TGTGCCAGCAGCCCCCCCATGAAAGATACGCAGTATTTT	CASSPPMKDTQYF
15	TRBV5-5	TRBD2	TRBJ2-1	-	TGTGCCAGCAGCCCCCGGACTAGCGGGGGTTATGAGCAGTTCTTC	CASSPRTSGGYEQFF
17	TRBV5-6	TRBD2	TRBJ2-3	-	TGTGCCAGCAGCTCTCTAACTAGCGGGGGGGCCACAGATACGCAGTATTTT	CASSSLTSGGATDTQYF
14	TRBV5-1	-	TRBJ2-2	-	TGCGCCAGCACCCAGGGACTCCCCCGAGGGGAGCTGTTTTTT	CASTQGLPRGELFF
16	TRBV2	-	TRBJ1-6	-	TGTGCCAGCAGAGAACAGGGTACCTACTATAATTCACCCCTCCACTTT	CASREQGTYYNSPLHF
15	TRBV3-1/TRBV3-2	-	TRBJ1-5	few	TGTGCCAGCAGCCAAGAGAGTTCGGGAAATCAGCCCCAGCATTTT	CASSQESSGNQPQHF
14	TRBV18	-	TRBJ1-1	-	TGTGCCAGCTCACCAGGGAACAGCGGCGCTGAAGCTTTCTTT	CASSPGNSGAEAFF
14	TRBV7-2	-	TRBJ1-6	-	TGTGCCAGCAGCTTAGCCGGCGCCTACTCACCCCTCCACTTT	CASSLAGAYSPLHF
13	TRBV7-2	-	TRBJ2-5	-	TGTGCCAGCAGTCCCGACCGGGGTGAGACCCAGTACTTC	CASSPDRGETQYF